Described below is a single T cell receptor beta chain sequence and its context. The antigen is not known. The entry originates in a study of cytomegalovirus exposure and HLA in healthy donors. Study conclusions and caveats: The records held CMV serostatus as the only immune exposure information.

The primer mix had 60 Vbeta and 13 Jbeta primers. Assay: immunoSEQ multiplex PCR; the TCRdb copy retains only in-frame clones and omits some. The table has under 150,000 clones, around four fifths seen once. Deletions cut 5 bases from V and 6 bases from J, with 8 bases between. This CDR3 is built from 12 residues. The germline V gene encodes CDR1 MNHEY and CDR2 SVGAGI. This TCR was sampled from a human donor in good health. This rearrangement joins TRBV6-5 to TRBJ2-1, with D perhaps TRBD2 (6 bases). Sequencing was done on a sample of PBMCs. In DNA, the CDR3 is TGTGCCAGCAGTCGGGAGTCCAATGAGCAGTTCTTC. Protein: CASSRESNEQFF.